This T cell receptor (beta chain) was identified during a study of OX40 agonist ivuxolimab in advanced cancers. Across the study: Three patients, one with hepatocellular carcinoma and two with cutaneous melanoma, achieved partial responses.

Germline-derived CDR1 and CDR2 are SGHDT and YYEEEE. V was cut by 0 bases and J by 3 bases, with 6 bases left in between. CDR3 size: 13 residues. Sequenced by immunoSEQ multiplex PCR; TCRdb stores in-frame clones only, minus some. The repertoire has around 100,000 clones, approximately 90% of them found once; the top ten carry 0.5% to 0.65%. The chain joins TRBV5-6 to TRBJ2-5, with D possibly being TRBD1 (5 bases). The sample in question was CD4+ or CD8+ T cells sorted from blood, obtained in a trial of the OX40 agonist ivuxolimab. This clonotype originated in an adult with an advanced solid tumor such as melanoma, head and neck, liver or kidney cancer. CDR3 region: CASSLVREETQYF. For the CDR3, the DNA is TGTGCCAGCAGCTTGGTCAGGGAAGAGACCCAGTACTTC.